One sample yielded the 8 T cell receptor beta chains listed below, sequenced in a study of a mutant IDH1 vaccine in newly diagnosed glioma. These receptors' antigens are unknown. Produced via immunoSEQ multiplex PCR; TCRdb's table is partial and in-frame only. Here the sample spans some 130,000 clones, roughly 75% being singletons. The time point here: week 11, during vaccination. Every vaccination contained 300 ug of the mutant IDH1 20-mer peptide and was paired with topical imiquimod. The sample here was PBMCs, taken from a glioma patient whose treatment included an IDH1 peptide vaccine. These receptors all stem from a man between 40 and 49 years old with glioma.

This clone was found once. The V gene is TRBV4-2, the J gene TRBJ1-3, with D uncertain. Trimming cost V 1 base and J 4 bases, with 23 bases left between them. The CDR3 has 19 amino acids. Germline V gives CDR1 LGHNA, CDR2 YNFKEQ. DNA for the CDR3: TGTGCCAGCAGCCAAGGTCTTGGCGAGACGGGCCTAGACGGAAACACCATATATTTT. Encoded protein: CASSQGLGETGLDGNTIYF.

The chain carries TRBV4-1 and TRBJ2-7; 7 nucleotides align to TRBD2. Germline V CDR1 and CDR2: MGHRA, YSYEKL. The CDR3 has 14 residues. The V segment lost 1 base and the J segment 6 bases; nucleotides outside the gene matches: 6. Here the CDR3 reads CASSQVAGVGEQYF. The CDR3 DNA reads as TGCGCCAGCAGCCAAGTTGCGGGAGTGGGCGAGCAGTACTTC.

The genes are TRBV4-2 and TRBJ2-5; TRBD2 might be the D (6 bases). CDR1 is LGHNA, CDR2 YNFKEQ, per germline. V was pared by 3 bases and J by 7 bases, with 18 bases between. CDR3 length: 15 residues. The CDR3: CASSHPGTPRGTQYF. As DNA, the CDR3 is TGTGCCAGCAGCCACCCCGGGACTCCCCGGGGGACCCAGTACTTC.

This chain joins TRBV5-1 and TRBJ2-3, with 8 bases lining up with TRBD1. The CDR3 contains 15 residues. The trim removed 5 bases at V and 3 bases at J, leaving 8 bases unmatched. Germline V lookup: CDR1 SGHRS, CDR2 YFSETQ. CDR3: CASRLTGTGTDTQYF. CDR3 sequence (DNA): TGCGCCAGCAGGCTAACCGGGACAGGAACAGATACGCAGTATTTT.

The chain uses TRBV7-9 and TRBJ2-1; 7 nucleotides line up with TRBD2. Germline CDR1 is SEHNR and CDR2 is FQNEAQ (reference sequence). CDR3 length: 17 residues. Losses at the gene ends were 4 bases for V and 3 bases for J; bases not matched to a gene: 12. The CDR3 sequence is CASSSAGGTAIYNEQFF. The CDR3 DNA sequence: TGTGCCAGCAGCTCCGCCGGGGGGACGGCAATCTACAATGAGCAGTTCTTC.

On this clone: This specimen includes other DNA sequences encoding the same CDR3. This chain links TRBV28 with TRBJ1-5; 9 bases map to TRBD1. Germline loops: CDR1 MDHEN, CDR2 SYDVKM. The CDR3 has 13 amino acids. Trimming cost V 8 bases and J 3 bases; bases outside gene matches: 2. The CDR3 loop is CASGDRANQPQHF. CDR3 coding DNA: TGTGCCAGCGGGGACAGGGCCAATCAGCCCCAGCATTTT.

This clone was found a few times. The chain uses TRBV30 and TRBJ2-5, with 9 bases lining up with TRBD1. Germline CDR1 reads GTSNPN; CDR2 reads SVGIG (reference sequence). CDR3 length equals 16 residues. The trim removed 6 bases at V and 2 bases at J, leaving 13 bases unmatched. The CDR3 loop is CACDPGQGFLQETQYF. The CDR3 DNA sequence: TGTGCCTGTGACCCGGGACAGGGCTTCCTACAAGAGACCCAGTACTTC.

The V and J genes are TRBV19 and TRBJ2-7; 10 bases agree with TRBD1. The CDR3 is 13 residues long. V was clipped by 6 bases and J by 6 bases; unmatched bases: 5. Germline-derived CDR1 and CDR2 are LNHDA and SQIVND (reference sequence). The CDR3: CASSLDRGREQYF. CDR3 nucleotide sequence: TGTGCCAGTAGCCTAGACAGGGGGCGCGAGCAGTACTTC. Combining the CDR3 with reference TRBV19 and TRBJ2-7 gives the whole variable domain DGGITQSPKYLFRKEGQNVTLSCEQNLNHDAMYWYRQDPGQGLRLIYYSQIVNDFQKGDIAEGYSVSREKKESFPLTVTSAQKNPTAFYLCASSLDRGREQYFGPGTRLTVT.